These 20 T cell receptor beta chains were all obtained from the same sample, sequenced in a study of blood T cells in healthy people across ages. Primers used in a second PCR of about 6 to 11 cycles were a sample-barcoded 5' primer and a J-beta primer mix. TCRdb called the 5' RACE reads again in MiXCR, with one record for every CDR3 protein. The table has about 720,000 distinct CDR3 sequences, 22% seen once. Input material: blood. The receptors shown here come from a man in his 70s in good health.

The CDR3 region is CSARHGTEQFF. The CDR3, as DNA: TGCAGTGCTAGACACGGGACAGAGCAGTTCTTC. This sequence joins TRBV20-1 and TRBJ2-1, with D possibly matching TRBD1 (6 bases). This CDR3 spans 11 amino acids. Germline lookup yields CDR1 DFQATT and CDR2 SNEGSKA (reference sequence). V shed 2 bases and J shed 10 bases, with 9 bases lying between them.

This chain connects TRBV24-1 to TRBJ2-5; 12 bases are shared with TRBD2. With 6 bases clipped from V and 1 base from J, the junction kept 5 bases outside the gene matches. Germline CDR1 and CDR2: KGHDR and SFDVKD. CDR3 length: 16 residues. As DNA, the CDR3 is TGTGCCACCAGTCCCGAGACTAGCGGGGGCCAAGAGACCCAGTACTTC. It encodes CATSPETSGGQETQYF.

V usage is TRBV6-2 or TRBV6-3 and J usage is TRBJ2-7, with D unresolved. Looked up from germline, CDR1 is MNHEY and CDR2 is SVGEGT. There are 12 residues in the CDR3. V lost 6 bases and J lost 6, with 12 bases in between. The CDR3 region is CASSQSYGEQYV. As DNA, the CDR3 is TGTGCCAGCAGCCAATCTTATGGCGAGCAGTACGTC.

This clonotype has more than one count but fewer than ten. A read error may be the cause here, since a much bigger clone is one base away. This chain connects TRBV7-9 to TRBJ2-4; the D gene is possibly TRBD2 (5 bases). Looked up from germline, CDR1 is SEHNR and CDR2 is FQNEAQ (reference sequence). The CDR3 loop spans 15 amino acids. CDR3 in DNA: TGTGCCAGCAGCTTCGGAGGTGTAGCCAAAAACACTCAGTACTTC. Amino acid sequence: CASSFGGVAKNTQYF. The full variable domain, in which reference TRBV7-9 and TRBJ2-4 provide the parts outside the CDR3, is DTGVSQNPRHKITKRGQNVTFRCDPISEHNRLYWYRQTLGQGPEFLTYFQNEAQLEKSRLLSDRFSAERPKGSFSTLEIQRTEQGDSAMYLCASSFGGVAKNTQYFGAGTRLSVL.

This clonotype was observed a single time. The chain has TRBV5-1 and TRBJ2-1, with 8 positions matching TRBD2. After removal of 9 bases from V and 15 bases from J, the junction contained 20 bases not matched to a gene. The CDR3 spans 14 residues. The germline gives CDR1 SGHRS, CDR2 YFSETQ. The CDR3 nucleotides read TGCGCCACCACGCCGGGGAGCGGGGGCGGGAGATTGTTCTTC. It is translated as CATTPGSGGGRLFF. Complete variable domain (other parts from reference TRBV5-1 and TRBJ2-1): KAGVTQTPRYLIKTRGQQVTLSCSPISGHRSVSWYQQTPGQGLQFLFEYFSETQRNKGNFPGRFSGRQFSNSRSEMNVSTLELGDSALYLCATTPGSGGGRLFFGPGTRLTVL.

The chain joins TRBV11-2 to TRBJ2-5, with D possibly TRBD1 on 5 matching bases. The end of the DNA aligns better with TRBJ2-1, so the J call may be wrong. Germline-derived CDR1 and CDR2 are SGHAT and FQNNGV. This CDR3 region has 17 residues. The CDR3 region has the DNA TGTGCCAGCAGCTTAGTACAGGCCCCGGGTGGCTACAATGAGCAGTTCTTC. It specifies CASSLVQAPGGYNEQFF.

This clonotype occurred a few times. J is TRBJ1-1 and V is TRBV5-1; D is possibly TRBD1 (5 bases). V shed 8 bases and J shed 0 bases, with 20 bases lying between them. The CDR3 has 16 residues. Germline V lookup: CDR1 SGHRS, CDR2 YFSETQ. CDR3 DNA: TGCGCCAGATACGGCCAGGGACGGCAAATGAACACTGAAGCTTTCTTT. Protein product: CARYGQGRQMNTEAFF.

This clonotype was found a few times. The chain recombines TRBV2 with TRBJ2-5; no clear D. The DNA end is a closer match to TRBJ2-1, so the J assignment may be wrong. The germline gives CDR1 SNHLY, CDR2 FYNNEI. The CDR3 consists of 13 residues. The CDR3 reads CAKALGWYNEQFF. CDR3 bases: TGTGCCAAAGCGTTGGGATGGTATAATGAGCAGTTCTTC.

Of note for this clonotype: With a much larger clone just one base away, this may be a read error. The chain joins TRBV12-3 or TRBV12-4 to TRBJ1-5; TRBD1 is a possible D gene (6 bases). This CDR3 is built from 12 residues. Trimming removed 6 bases from V and 5 bases from J, with 8 bases in between. CDR3 region: CASSHRDQPQHF. As DNA, the CDR3 is TGTGCCAGCAGCCACAGGGATCAGCCCCAGCATTTT.

In the case of this clonotype: One junction end does not reproduce the germline sequence, and a read error may be involved. The chain links TRBV12-3 or TRBV12-4 to TRBJ2-7; D call uncertain. The last part of the DNA fits TRBJ2-1 better; the J call may be wrong. This CDR3 comprises 12 residues. The CDR3 region has the DNA TGTGCCGGCAGTAGCCTAGTGTATGAGCAGTTCTTC. This codes for CAGSSLVYEQFF.

This clonotype has just a few counts. The rearrangement links TRBV20-1 to TRBJ2-2, with TRBD2 matching over 10 bases. V lost 6 bases to trimming and J lost 4 bases; unmatched junction nucleotides: 5. The CDR3 spans 14 residues. Germline CDR1 and CDR2: DFQATT and SNEGSKA (reference sequence). The CDR3 here is CSAPGTSATGELFF. CDR3 bases: TGCAGTGCCCCCGGGACTAGCGCCACCGGGGAGCTGTTTTTT.

This clonotype was observed a handful of times. CDR3 nucleotides: TGCGCCAGCAGCTCAGCGGGGTCAAAACTCACAGATACGCAGTATTTT. It is translated as CASSSAGSKLTDTQYF. This chain links TRBV5-1 with TRBJ2-3, with 7 bases matching TRBD2. V shed 3 bases, J shed 2 bases, and the junction held 9 bases outside the gene matches. The germline gives CDR1 SGHRS, CDR2 YFSETQ. This CDR3 is built from 16 residues.

This clonotype was recorded a few times. The chain has TRBV20-1 and TRBJ2-5; D is ambiguous. V was trimmed by 0 bases and J by 0 bases, leaving 8 bases between them. The germline V gene encodes CDR1 DFQATT and CDR2 SNEGSKA (reference sequence). There are 14 residues in the CDR3. The CDR3 region is CSARETEYQETQYF. The CDR3 DNA follows: TGCAGTGCTAGAGAGACCGAGTACCAAGAGACCCAGTACTTC.

The table lists this clonotype with many counts. The chain has TRBV28 and TRBJ2-7; 9 bases agree with TRBD2. The length of the CDR3 is 17 residues. Germline V gene lookup returns CDR1 MDHEN and CDR2 SYDVKM. V was pared by 6 bases and J by 4 bases, with 16 bases of the junction left unmatched. CDR3 DNA sequence: TGTGCCAGCAGCCTCACGGGGGCTAGCGGGATCCGTTACGAGCAGTACTTC. Its translation: CASSLTGASGIRYEQYF.

V and J are TRBV10-3 and TRBJ1-1; TRBD1 matches at 9 bases. Germline CDR1 ENHRY, CDR2 SYGVKD. The CDR3 extends over 15 amino acids. The V and J ends lost 4 bases and 0 bases, in that order; junction bases with no gene match: 3. CDR3 protein: CAISAGQGMNTEAFF. CDR3 sequence (DNA): TGTGCCATCAGTGCCGGACAGGGGATGAACACTGAAGCTTTCTTT.

J is TRBJ1-6 and V is TRBV6-5; D is undetermined. CDR3 length equals 15 residues. Germline V gives CDR1 MNHEY, CDR2 SVGAGI. V was clipped by 2 bases and J by 0 bases, with 5 bases between them. CDR3 nucleotides: TGTGCCAGCAGTTACGGCAACTCCTATAATTCACCCCTCCACTTT. This gives the protein CASSYGNSYNSPLHF.

The chain recombines TRBV19 with TRBJ2-7; D may be TRBD1 (7 bases). V lost 6 bases and J lost 2, with 17 bases in between. The CDR3 runs to 15 residues. The germline gives CDR1 LNHDA, CDR2 SQIVND (reference sequence). This CDR3 is CASSRGGGGPYEQYF. DNA of the CDR3: TGTGCCAGTAGCCGAGGCGGAGGGGGCCCCTACGAGCAGTACTTC.

A few counts support this clonotype. This chain links TRBV6-2 or TRBV6-3 with TRBJ2-5; D remains ambiguous. Per the germline V gene, CDR1 is MNHEY and CDR2 is SVGEGT. The CDR3 runs to 13 residues. V was pared by 10 bases and J by 6 bases, with 18 bases between. The DNA for the CDR3 is TGTGCCACTACCGGCTGGGCAAAACAGACCCAGTACTTC. It codes for CATTGWAKQTQYF.

This chain uses TRBV11-2 with TRBJ2-1, with 12 nucleotides matching TRBD2. Looked up from germline, CDR1 is SGHAT and CDR2 is FQNNGV. V dropped 5 bases and J dropped 10; count of bases not matched to a gene: 6. The CDR3 extends over 14 amino acids. The CDR3 reads CASSATSGRREQFF. The DNA for the CDR3 is TGTGCCAGCAGCGCGACTAGCGGGAGAAGGGAGCAGTTCTTC.

The chain is built from TRBV28 and TRBJ2-5, with 12 positions matching TRBD1. Germline CDR1 reads MDHEN; CDR2 reads SYDVKM. V was clipped by 3 bases and J by 5 bases; unmatched bases: 13. The CDR3 has 18 residues. The CDR3 DNA reads TGTGCCAGCAGTTTTAGAGTGGGACAGGGGGCGTCTAAGGAGACCCAGTACTTC. Translated, it gives CASSFRVGQGASKETQYF.